The 17 T cell receptor beta chains presented below share a single source sample, sequenced in a study of shared clonotypes between healthy human individuals. Clones were sequenced by immunoSEQ multiplex PCR, and TCRdb holds only the in-frame ones, with some missing. Of 2,100,000 or so clones in the sample, almost 96% were seen once. Sequenced: naive CD4+ T cells sorted from blood. Subset: CD45RA+ positively selected. The receptors originated from a man between 18 and 29 years old in good health.

This chain links TRBV6-1 with TRBJ1-5, with D possibly being TRBD1 (5 bases). CDR3 length: 15 residues. V dropped 7 bases and J dropped 2 bases, with 15 bases sitting between them. The V gene's germline CDR1 is MNHNS and CDR2 SASEGT. The CDR3 region has the DNA TGTGCCAGCACCCCAAGGGTAGGGGGCAATCAGCCCCAGCATTTT. Translating gives CASTPRVGGNQPQHF.

The chain carries TRBV30 and TRBJ2-1, with D unresolved. From germline, CDR1 is GTSNPN and CDR2 SVGIG (reference sequence). This CDR3 has 12 amino acids. V lost 5 bases and J lost 8, with 13 bases in between. The CDR3 loop is CAWGSTRYEQFF. CDR3 nucleotide sequence: TGTGCCTGGGGTAGTACGAGGTATGAGCAGTTCTTC.

This clone was detected only once. The chain couples TRBV2 to TRBJ2-7; no reliable D call. The CDR3 contains 13 residues. Trimming took off 5 bases at V and 3 bases at J, with 11 bases between the two ends. Per germline, CDR1 SNHLY and CDR2 FYNNEI. DNA for the CDR3: TGTGCCAGCAGTTTCCCAAATAGCTACGAGCAGTACTTC. Amino acid sequence: CASSFPNSYEQYF. Combining the CDR3 with reference TRBV2 and TRBJ2-7 gives the whole variable domain EPEVTQTPSHQVTQMGQEVILRCVPISNHLYFYWYRQILGQKVEFLVSFYNNEISEKSEIFDDQFSVERPDGSNFTLKIRSTKLEDSAMYFCASSFPNSYEQYFGPGTRLTVT.

The chain uses TRBV28 and TRBJ1-5; maybe TRBD1 (5 bases). Looked up from germline, CDR1 is MDHEN and CDR2 is SYDVKM. The CDR3 runs 17 residues. V was clipped by 3 bases and J by 7 bases, with 22 bases between them. The CDR3 DNA reads as TGTGCCAGCAGTTTCAGGGCCGCTTTCGGGGGAAAACAGCCCCAGCATTTT. Protein sequence: CASSFRAAFGGKQPQHF.

The rearrangement joins TRBV2 to TRBJ2-6; no definite D call. Germline values: CDR1 SNHLY, CDR2 FYNNEI. Trimming removed 4 bases from V and 0 bases from J, with 7 bases in between. The CDR3 is 15 residues long. This CDR3 is CASSVEISGANVLTF. The CDR3 region has the DNA TGTGCCAGCAGTGTAGAGATCTCTGGGGCCAACGTCCTGACTTTC.

This sequence joins TRBV7-9 and TRBJ1-5; D is ambiguous. The germline V gene encodes CDR1 SEHNR and CDR2 FQNEAQ (reference sequence). V lost 10 bases, J lost 5 bases, and 12 bases lay in between. The length of the CDR3 is 12 residues. CDR3: CATQKVDQPQHF. The CDR3 region has the DNA TGTGCCACCCAGAAGGTTGATCAGCCCCAGCATTTT.

The rearrangement links TRBV10-3 to TRBJ1-5; 8 bases are shared with TRBD1. CDR1 ENHRY and CDR2 SYGVKD come from the germline V gene. V was clipped by 2 bases and J by 0 bases; unmatched bases: 3. The length of the CDR3 is 16 residues. CDR3 sequence reads: CAISERDRNSNQPQHF. The CDR3 nucleotides are TGTGCCATCAGTGAGCGGGACAGGAATAGCAATCAGCCCCAGCATTTT.

Points on this clone: At one end, the junction sequence differs from germline, possibly due to a read error. The J gene is TRBJ1-6, the V gene TRBV7-7, with D maybe TRBD1 (6 bases). CDR1 SSHAT and CDR2 FNYEAQ come from the germline V gene (reference sequence). This CDR3 has 13 residues. The DNA for the CDR3 is TGTGCTAGCAGCTCGGACAGATTTTCACCCCTCCACTTT. Its protein product is CASSSDRFSPLHF. The full variable domain, its missing parts supplied by reference TRBV7-7 and TRBJ1-6, is GAGVSQSPRYKVTKRGQDVTLRCDPISSHATLYWYQQALGQGPEFLTYFNYEAQPDKSGLPSDRFSAERPEGSISTLTIQRTEQRDSAMYRCASSSDRFSPLHFGNGTRLTVT.

This chain joins TRBV2 and TRBJ1-5, with D possibly being TRBD1 (6 bases). Germline assignment: CDR1 SNHLY and CDR2 FYNNEI. Trimming pared 3 bases from V and 5 bases from J, leaving 8 bases between. This CDR3 has 13 residues. As DNA, the CDR3 is TGTGCCAGCAGTGAGGACAGTTATCAGCCCCAGCATTTT. Translating gives CASSEDSYQPQHF.

This clone was counted a single time. The rearrangement joins TRBV2 to TRBJ1-1, with 12 bases matching TRBD1. Germline loops: CDR1 SNHLY, CDR2 FYNNEI. V was clipped by 4 bases and J by 4 bases; unmatched bases: 4. This CDR3 region has 15 residues. CDR3 coding DNA: TGTGCCAGCAGTGTAGGGACAGGGGGCGGCACTGAAGCTTTCTTT. It translates to CASSVGTGGGTEAFF.

This chain uses TRBV10-3 with TRBJ1-2; tentatively, D is TRBD1 (6 bases). The germline V and J ends were trimmed by 2 bases and 12 bases, with 13 bases remaining between them. Germline V lookup: CDR1 ENHRY, CDR2 SYGVKD. CDR3 length: 12 residues. The CDR3 is CAISELQGDNTF. CDR3 DNA: TGTGCCATCAGTGAGCTACAGGGTGACAACACCTTC.

V usage is TRBV5-8 and J usage is TRBJ2-5; 8 nucleotides match TRBD2. The CDR3 is made up of 16 amino acids. V shed 4 bases and J 2 bases; nucleotides not matched to a gene: 10. The V gene's germline CDR1 is SGHTS and CDR2 YDEGEE. The CDR3 sequence is CASSRLSGTSQETQYF. The CDR3 DNA is TGTGCCAGCAGCCGCCTTAGCGGGACGTCTCAAGAGACCCAGTACTTC.

This clone appeared once. In DNA, the CDR3 is TGTGCCAGCAGCACCTGGGCCGTACTCTCTGGGGCCAACGTCCTGACTTTC. This encodes CASSTWAVLSGANVLTF. This rearrangement joins TRBV7-9 to TRBJ2-6; no reliable D call. This CDR3 region has 17 residues. Deletions cut 5 bases from V and 0 bases from J, with 14 bases between. In germline, CDR1 is SEHNR, CDR2 FQNEAQ (reference sequence).

The V and J genes are TRBV4-3 and TRBJ2-7, with D possibly matching TRBD1 (6 bases). With 0 bases removed from V and 0 bases from J, the gap between germline ends came to 15 bases. The germline V gene encodes CDR1 LGHNA and CDR2 YSLEER. The CDR3 is made up of 17 amino acids. The DNA of the CDR3 is TGCGCCAGCAGCCAAGACCTCGGACAGTTATACTCCTACGAGCAGTACTTC. Translated: CASSQDLGQLYSYEQYF.

The chain combines TRBV6-6 with TRBJ1-1; D may be TRBD1 (6 bases). The germline CDR1 and CDR2 sequences are MNHNY and SVGAGI (reference sequence). This CDR3 spans 14 amino acids. The V end was cut by 5 bases, the J end by 3 bases, with 13 bases between. The CDR3 sequence is CASSGRPGDTEAFF. The CDR3 DNA follows: TGTGCCAGCAGTGGACGCCCAGGGGACACTGAAGCTTTCTTT.

This rearrangement joins TRBV11-1 to TRBJ1-2, with 8 nucleotides matching TRBD1. Germline V gene sequence: CDR1 SGHAT, CDR2 FQDESV (reference sequence). CDR3 length equals 13 residues. V was pared by 5 bases and J by 9 bases, with 8 bases of the junction left unmatched. CDR3: CASSTWTGTSYTF. CDR3 sequence (DNA): TGTGCCAGCAGCACCTGGACAGGGACTAGCTACACCTTC.

J is TRBJ1-6 and V is TRBV4-1, with 9 bases lining up with TRBD1. Looked up from germline, CDR1 is MGHRA and CDR2 is YSYEKL. V shed 1 base and J 10 bases; nucleotides not matched to a gene: 17. This CDR3 has 19 residues. Here the CDR3 DNA reads TGCGCCAGCAGCCAAGGGGGGACAGGGATGCCGGGGCACACCTCACCCCTCCACTTT. Translating it yields CASSQGGTGMPGHTSPLHF.